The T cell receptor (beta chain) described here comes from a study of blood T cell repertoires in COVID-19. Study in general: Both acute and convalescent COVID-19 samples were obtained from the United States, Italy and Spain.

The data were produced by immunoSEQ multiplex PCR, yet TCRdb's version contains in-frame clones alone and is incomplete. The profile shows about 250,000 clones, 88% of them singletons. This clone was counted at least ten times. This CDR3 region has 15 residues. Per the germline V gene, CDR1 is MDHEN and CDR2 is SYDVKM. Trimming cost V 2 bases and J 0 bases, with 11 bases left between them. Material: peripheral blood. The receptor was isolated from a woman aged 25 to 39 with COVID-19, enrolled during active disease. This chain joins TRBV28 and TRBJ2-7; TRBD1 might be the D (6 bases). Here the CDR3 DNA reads TGTGCCAGCAGTTTACCAGGGGAAAGCTCCTACGAGCAGTACTTC. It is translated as CASSLPGESSYEQYF. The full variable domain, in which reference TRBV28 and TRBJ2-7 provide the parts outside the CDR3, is DVKVTQSSRYLVKRTGEKVFLECVQDMDHENMFWYRQDPGLGLRLIYFSYDVKMKEKGDIPEGYSVSREKKERFSLILESASTNQTSMYLCASSLPGESSYEQYFGPGTRLTVT.